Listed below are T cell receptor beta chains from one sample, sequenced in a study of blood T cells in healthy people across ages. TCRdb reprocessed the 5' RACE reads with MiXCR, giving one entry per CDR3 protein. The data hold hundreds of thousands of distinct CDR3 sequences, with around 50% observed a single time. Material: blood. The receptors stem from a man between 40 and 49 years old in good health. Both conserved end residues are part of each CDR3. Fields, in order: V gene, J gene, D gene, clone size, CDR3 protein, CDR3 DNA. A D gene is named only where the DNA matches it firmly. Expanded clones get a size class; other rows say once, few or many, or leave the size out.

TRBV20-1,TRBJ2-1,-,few,CSALQLDSSYNEQFF,TGCAGTGCTTTACAACTAGACAGCTCCTACAATGAGCAGTTCTTC
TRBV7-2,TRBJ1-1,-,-,CASSLSGGQNTEAFF,TGTGCCAGCAGCTTAAGTGGAGGGCAGAACACTGAAGCTTTCTTT
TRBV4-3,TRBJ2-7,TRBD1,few,CASSQETDRFYEQYF,TGCGCCAGCAGCCAGGAAACGGACAGGTTCTACGAGCAGTACTTC
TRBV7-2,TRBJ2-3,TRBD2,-,CASSSGLAGSQQYF,TGTGCCAGCAGCTCCGGACTAGCGGGGTCCCAGCAGTATTTT
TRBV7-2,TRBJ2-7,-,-,CASSTTGLESYNEQYF,TGTGCCAGCAGCACCACAGGGCTGGAATCCTACAATGAGCAGTACTTC
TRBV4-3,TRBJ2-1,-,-,CASSQDNPSGWFNEQFF,TGCGCCAGCAGCCAAGATAATCCCAGCGGGTGGTTCAATGAGCAGTTCTTC
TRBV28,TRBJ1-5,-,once,CASSLQVGYQPQHF,TGTGCCAGCAGTCTGCAGGTGGGGTATCAGCCCCAGCATTTT
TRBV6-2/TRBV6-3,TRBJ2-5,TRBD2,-,CASSLYSGMNEQYF,TGTGCCAGCAGTCTTTATAGCGGGATGAATGAGCAGTACTTC
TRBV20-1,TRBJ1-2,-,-,CSARGPRPGYTF,TGCAGTGCTAGGGGGCCGAGGCCAGGCTACACCTTC
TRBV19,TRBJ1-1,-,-,CARAGSMNTEAFF,TGTGCCAGGGCAGGTTCGATGAACACTGAAGCTTTCTTT
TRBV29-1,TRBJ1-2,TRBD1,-,CSVGGTGGHYGYTF,TGCAGCGTTGGTGGGACAGGGGGCCACTATGGCTACACCTTC
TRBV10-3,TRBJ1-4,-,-,CAISGEKSNEKLFF,TGTGCCATCAGTGGCGAGAAATCTAATGAAAAACTGTTTTTT
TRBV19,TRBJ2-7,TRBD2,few,CASSPFSQGGSEQYF,TGTGCCAGTAGTCCCTTCTCGCAGGGAGGGAGCGAGCAGTACTTC
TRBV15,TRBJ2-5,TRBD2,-,CATSRGEGGGQETQYF,TGTGCCACCAGCAGAGGGGAGGGTGGAGGGCAAGAGACCCAGTACTTC
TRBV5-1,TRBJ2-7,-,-,CASSNEGEQYF,TGCGCCAGCAGCAACGAGGGCGAGCAGTACTTC
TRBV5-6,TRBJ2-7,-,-,CASSAGRRHNEQYF,TGTGCCAGCAGCGCGGGACGCCGGCACAATGAGCAGTACTTC
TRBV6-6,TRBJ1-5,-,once,CASNEAARGGNQPQHF,TGTGCCAGCAATGAGGCCGCACGGGGAGGCAATCAGCCCCAGCATTTT
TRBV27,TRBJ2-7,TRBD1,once,CASSFTGQAYEQYF,TGTGCCAGCAGTTTCACGGGACAGGCCTACGAGCAGTACTTC
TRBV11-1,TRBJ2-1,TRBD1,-,CASSPGTAERNNEQFF,TGTGCCAGCAGCCCTGGGACAGCGGAGAGGAACAATGAGCAGTTCTTC
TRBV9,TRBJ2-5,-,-,CASSVGPAQETQYF,TGTGCCAGCAGCGTAGGTCCAGCCCAAGAGACCCAGTACTTC
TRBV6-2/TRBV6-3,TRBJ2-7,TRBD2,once,CASRAASGRYNEQYF,TGTGCCAGCAGGGCTGCTAGCGGAAGATACAATGAGCAGTACTTC
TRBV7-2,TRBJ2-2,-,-,CASSPDLTGELFF,TGTGCCAGCAGCCCCGACCTCACCGGGGAGCTGTTTTTT
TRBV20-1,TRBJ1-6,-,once,CSARVGPRDSPLHF,TGCAGTGCTAGAGTGGGACCTCGGGATTCACCCCTCCACTTT
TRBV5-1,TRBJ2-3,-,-,CASSLTVTSTDTQYF,TGCGCCAGCAGCCTTACAGTTACTAGCACAGATACGCAGTATTTT
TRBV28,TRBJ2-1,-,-,CASSGSDGGPYNEQFF,TGTGCCAGCAGTGGGAGCGACGGGGGGCCTTACAATGAGCAGTTCTTC
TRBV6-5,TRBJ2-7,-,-,CASSYEARQNEQYF,TGTGCCAGCAGTTACGAAGCCCGACAGAACGAGCAGTACTTC
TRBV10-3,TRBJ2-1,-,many,CAISDPIRGYNEQFF,TGTGCCATCAGTGATCCTATCCGTGGGTACAATGAGCAGTTCTTC
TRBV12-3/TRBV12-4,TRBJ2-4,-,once,CASRDTRRATRKQYF,TGTGCCAGCAGGGACACAAGAAGGGCCACCCGCAAGCAGTACTTC
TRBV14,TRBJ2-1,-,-,CASSQVSAYNEQFF,TGTGCCAGCAGCCAAGTGTCAGCCTACAATGAGCAGTTCTTC
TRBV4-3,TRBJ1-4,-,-,CASSQETVAGKLFF,TGCGCCAGCAGCCAAGAGACGGTCGCGGGAAAACTGTTTTTT
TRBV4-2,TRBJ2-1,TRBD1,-,CASSQPDRVVNEQFF,TGTGCCAGCAGCCAACCTGACAGGGTGGTCAATGAGCAGTTCTTC
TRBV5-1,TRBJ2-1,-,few,CASSSGLWGEQFF,TGCGCCAGCAGCTCGGGCCTTTGGGGTGAGCAGTTCTTC
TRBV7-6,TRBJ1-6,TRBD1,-,CASSLGEDRGWAPLHF,TGTGCCAGCAGCTTAGGGGAGGACAGGGGCTGGGCACCCCTCCACTTT
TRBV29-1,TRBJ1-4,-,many,CSVELDSREKLFF,TGCAGCGTTGAACTCGACAGTAGGGAAAAACTGTTTTTT
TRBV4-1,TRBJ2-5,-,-,CASSQSSGILQETQYF,TGCGCCAGCAGCCAATCTTCCGGAATCCTCCAAGAGACCCAGTACTTC
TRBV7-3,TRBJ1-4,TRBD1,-,CASSPGGGQGITATNEKLFF,TGTGCCAGCAGCCCCGGAGGGGGACAGGGAATAACAGCAACTAATGAAAAACTGTTTTTT
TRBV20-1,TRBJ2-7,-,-,CSARDQFGFYEQYF,TGCAGTGCTAGAGATCAGTTTGGGTTCTACGAGCAGTACTTC
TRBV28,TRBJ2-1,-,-,CASSAGESSYNEQFF,TGTGCCAGCAGTGCAGGGGAGAGCTCCTACAATGAGCAGTTCTTC
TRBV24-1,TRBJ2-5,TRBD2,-,CATSDLTAGGPETQYF,TGTGCCACCAGTGATTTGACGGCGGGAGGACCCGAGACCCAGTACTTC
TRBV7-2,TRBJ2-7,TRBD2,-,CASSLSTGLVRDEQYF,TGTGCCAGCAGCTTATCAACGGGACTAGTCCGGGACGAGCAGTACTTC
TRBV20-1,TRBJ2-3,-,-,CSAGGSGRHTDTQYF,TGCAGTGCGGGGGGAAGCGGTCGTCACACAGATACGCAGTATTTT
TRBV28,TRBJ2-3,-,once,CASSQEGWSGDTQYF,TGTGCCAGCAGTCAAGAGGGTTGGAGTGGAGATACGCAGTATTTT
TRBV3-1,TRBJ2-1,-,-,CASSQDRWGRGNEQFF,TGTGCCAGCAGCCAAGATCGATGGGGGCGCGGCAATGAGCAGTTCTTC
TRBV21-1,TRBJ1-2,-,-,CASSKESGWEAAEGYTF,TGTGCCAGTAGCAAAGAATCTGGGTGGGAAGCGGCTGAGGGCTACACCTTC
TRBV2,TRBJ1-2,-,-,CASSARQALIDGYTF,TGTGCCAGCAGTGCCCGACAGGCGCTTATAGATGGCTACACCTTC
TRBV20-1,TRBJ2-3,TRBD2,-,CSAGGELAGRLDTQYF,TGCAGTGCCGGAGGGGAACTAGCGGGCCGTTTGGATACGCAGTATTTT
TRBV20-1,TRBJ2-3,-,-,CSASGGQEIADTQYF,TGCAGTGCTAGTGGGGGCCAAGAGATAGCGGATACGCAGTATTTT
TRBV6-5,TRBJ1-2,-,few,CASSYSTANYGYTF,TGTGCCAGCAGTTACTCGACAGCTAACTATGGCTACACCTTC
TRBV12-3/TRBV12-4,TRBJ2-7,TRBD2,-,CASSGTRGVHEQYF,TGTGCCAGCAGCGGGACTAGGGGGGTCCACGAGCAGTACTTC
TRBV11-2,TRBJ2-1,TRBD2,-,CASSLIGGAGGTYNEQFF,TGTGCCAGCAGCTTAATAGGCGGAGCGGGAGGTACCTACAATGAGCAGTTCTTC
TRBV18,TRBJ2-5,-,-,CASSPPIRRTTEETQYF,TGTGCCAGCTCACCACCGATCCGCAGAACGACCGAAGAGACCCAGTACTTC
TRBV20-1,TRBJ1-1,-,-,CSARSSGGGRETEAFF,TGCAGTGCTAGATCATCCGGGGGGGGGAGGGAGACTGAAGCTTTCTTT
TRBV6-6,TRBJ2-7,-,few,CASNAGYEQYF,TGTGCCAGCAATGCGGGGTACGAGCAGTACTTC
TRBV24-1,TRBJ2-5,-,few,CATSDWGMETQYF,TGTGCCACCAGTGACTGGGGCATGGAGACCCAGTACTTC
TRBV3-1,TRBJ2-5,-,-,CASSHVVRETQYF,TGTGCCAGCAGCCATGTAGTACGCGAGACCCAGTACTTC
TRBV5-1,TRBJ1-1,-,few,CASSSGHMNTEAFF,TGCGCCAGCAGCTCGGGACATATGAACACTGAAGCTTTCTTT
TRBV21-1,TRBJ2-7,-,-,CASSKQLLSYNEQYF,TGTGCCAGCAGCAAACAACTCCTCTCCTACAATGAGCAGTACTTC
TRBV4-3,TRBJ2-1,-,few,CASSQGQNSYNEQFF,TGCGCCAGCAGCCAAGGACAGAACTCCTACAATGAGCAGTTCTTC
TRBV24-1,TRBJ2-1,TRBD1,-,CATSDLGQGAREQFF,TGTGCCACCAGTGATTTGGGCCAGGGGGCGAGGGAGCAGTTCTTC
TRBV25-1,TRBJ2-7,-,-,CASSDRGLGEQYF,TGTGCCAGCAGTGACCGGGGCCTGGGGGAGCAGTACTTC